Below are 18 T cell receptor beta chains sequenced from a single sample in a study of blood T cell repertoires in COVID-19. Here immunoSEQ multiplex PCR was the method, and the copy in TCRdb shows in-frame clones only, minus some. The table includes 430,000 or so clones, roughly 89% detected once. Sample: peripheral blood. The receptors were sampled from a man between 18 and 35 years old with COVID-19, enrolled during active disease.

This clone has just one count. The rearrangement joins TRBV6-6 to TRBJ1-6; D is perhaps TRBD1 (5 bases). The CDR3 contains 16 residues. The V end lost 2 bases, the J end lost 5 bases, and 13 bases lay between the germline ends. The V gene's germline CDR1 is MNHNY and CDR2 SVGAGI (reference sequence). CDR3 nucleotide sequence: TGTGCCAGCAGTTACGCGGGACCGAGCGATAATTCACCCCTCCACTTT. Translation gives CASSYAGPSDNSPLHF.

The chain recombines TRBV7-9 with TRBJ1-2; D gene ambiguous. The V gene lost 0 bases and the J gene lost 2 bases, with 10 bases spanning the gap. This CDR3 is built from 15 residues. Germline CDR1 reads SEHNR; CDR2 reads FQNEAQ (reference sequence). CDR3 loop: CASSLAEQVNYGYTF. CDR3 DNA sequence: TGTGCCAGCAGCTTAGCAGAGCAGGTCAACTATGGCTACACCTTC. Full variable domain (rest looked up from reference TRBV7-9 and TRBJ1-2): DTGVSQNPRHKITKRGQNVTFRCDPISEHNRLYWYRQTLGQGPEFLTYFQNEAQLEKSRLLSDRFSAERPKGSFSTLEIQRTEQGDSAMYLCASSLAEQVNYGYTFGSGTRLTVV.

V is TRBV5-1 and J is TRBJ1-1; 7 nucleotides agree with TRBD1. The CDR3 runs to 14 residues. Per the germline V gene, CDR1 is SGHRS and CDR2 is YFSETQ. Trimming removed 0 bases from V and 10 bases from J; junction bases left unmatched: 9. The CDR3 region has the DNA TGCGCCAGCAGCTTGGAAAAGGGGGCCGCTGGAGCTTTCTTT. As protein: CASSLEKGAAGAFF.

The chain uses TRBV12-3 or TRBV12-4 and TRBJ2-1, with 12 bases that match TRBD2. After removal of 8 bases from V and 8 bases from J, the junction contained 4 bases not matched to a gene. This CDR3 has 13 residues. The CDR3 region is CASGLAGSDEQFF. The CDR3 DNA follows: TGTGCCAGCGGACTAGCGGGATCGGATGAGCAGTTCTTC.

This clone showed up just once. V is TRBV11-3 and J is TRBJ2-3; D is ambiguous. Trimming removed 3 bases from V and 3 bases from J, with 7 bases in between. The CDR3 has 13 amino acids. Germline CDR1 is SGHNT and CDR2 is YENEEA. CDR3 sequence: CASSFTETDTQYF. The CDR3 DNA reads as TGTGCCAGCAGCTTTACCGAGACAGATACGCAGTATTTT. Filled out from reference TRBV11-3 and TRBJ2-3, the complete variable domain reads EAGVVQSPRYKIIEKKQPVAFWCNPISGHNTLYWYLQNLGQGPELLIRYENEEAVDDSQLPKDRFSAERLKGVDSTLKIQPAELGDSAVYLCASSFTETDTQYFGPGTRLTVL.

The chain recombines TRBV7-9 with TRBJ2-1; 10 nucleotides agree with TRBD2. Germline CDR1 is SEHNR and CDR2 is FQNEAQ (reference sequence). Losses at the gene ends were 4 bases for V and 8 bases for J; bases not matched to a gene: 17. This CDR3 spans 18 amino acids. The CDR3 region is CASSSPRDGAGGNYEQFF. CDR3 in DNA: TGTGCCAGCAGCTCCCCCAGGGACGGAGCGGGGGGGAACTATGAGCAGTTCTTC.

As DNA, the CDR3 is TGTGCCAGCTCACCAGGGACAGGATATGGCTACACCTTC. Its protein is CASSPGTGYGYTF. This chain connects TRBV18 to TRBJ1-2; TRBD1 matches at 8 bases. CDR3 length: 13 amino acids. J lost 5 bases, V lost 2 bases, and 1 base had no gene match. CDR1 KGHSH and CDR2 LQKENI come from the germline V gene.

The chain joins TRBV19 to TRBJ1-1; D is ambiguous. The germline CDR1 and CDR2 sequences are LNHDA and SQIVND (reference sequence). The V gene lost 5 bases and the J gene lost 7 bases, with 11 bases spanning the gap. The CDR3 spans 12 residues. Written as DNA, the CDR3 is TGTGCCAGTAGTGTCTGGGCGAATGAAGCTTTCTTT. Amino acid sequence: CASSVWANEAFF.

The chain joins TRBV2 to TRBJ1-4; 9 nucleotides match TRBD1. The V and J ends lost 3 bases and 5 bases, in that order; junction bases with no gene match: 1. The CDR3 consists of 14 residues. The germline CDR1 and CDR2 sequences are SNHLY and FYNNEI. The CDR3 reads CASSDGTGNEKLFF. CDR3 DNA: TGTGCCAGCAGTGACGGGACAGGGAATGAAAAACTGTTTTTT.

The chain recombines TRBV21-1 with TRBJ1-3. TRBV21-1 is marked as a pseudogene. The CDR3 has 17 residues. The CDR3 coding sequence is TGTGCCAGCAGCAAAGAGGAGGGACCAAGCTCTGGAAACACCATATATTTT. Its translation is CASSKEEGPSSGNTIYF.

The chain is built from TRBV6-6 and TRBJ2-7; 10 bases align to TRBD2. The germline CDR1 and CDR2 sequences are MNHNY and SVGAGI (reference sequence). CDR3 size: 13 residues. With V trimmed by 7 bases and J by 3 bases, 3 bases remained unmatched. The DNA of the CDR3 is TGTGCCAGCACTAGCGGGAGTAACTACGAGCAGTACTTC. It translates to CASTSGSNYEQYF.

The chain has TRBV28 and TRBJ2-3; D is perhaps TRBD1 (5 bases). The germline CDR1 and CDR2 sequences are MDHEN and SYDVKM. V was pared by 4 bases and J by 5 bases, with 16 bases between. CDR3 length: 15 amino acids. CDR3 nucleotides: TGTGCCAGCAGTTACCCCACAGGCCCGGGAGATACGCAGTATTTT. It encodes CASSYPTGPGDTQYF.

The chain carries TRBV7-9 and TRBJ2-7; D ambiguous. Germline CDR1 and CDR2: SEHNR and FQNEAQ (reference sequence). The CDR3 contains 15 residues. Trimming left V 6 bases short and J 2 bases short, with 17 bases between. The CDR3 reads CASRSGRARAYEQYF. CDR3 in DNA: TGTGCCAGCAGATCAGGCAGAGCAAGAGCCTACGAGCAGTACTTC.

The V call is TRBV7-9, the J call TRBJ2-5, with D maybe TRBD2 (5 bases). Germline CDR1 SEHNR, CDR2 FQNEAQ (reference sequence). This CDR3 is 13 amino acids long. V was cut by 3 bases and J by 5 bases, with 10 bases left in between. The CDR3 loop is CASSFTGGETQYF. In DNA form, the CDR3 reads TGTGCCAGCAGCTTCACGGGCGGGGAGACCCAGTACTTC.

The chain carries TRBV19 and TRBJ1-3; no clear D. V shed 6 bases and J shed 5 bases, with 20 bases lying between them. Looked up from germline, CDR1 is LNHDA and CDR2 is SQIVND (reference sequence). The CDR3 contains 16 residues. CDR3 coding DNA: TGTGCCAGTAGCGCCCGGCTCCGGGGTCTGAGAAACACCATATATTTT. It yields the protein CASSARLRGLRNTIYF. The variable domain in full, completed from reference TRBV19 and TRBJ1-3, reads DGGITQSPKYLFRKEGQNVTLSCEQNLNHDAMYWYRQDPGQGLRLIYYSQIVNDFQKGDIAEGYSVSREKKESFPLTVTSAQKNPTAFYLCASSARLRGLRNTIYFGEGSWLTVV.

The V call is TRBV7-9, the J call TRBJ1-2; a possible D gene is TRBD1 (6 bases). Germline V gene data show CDR1 as SEHNR and CDR2 as FQNEAQ (reference sequence). This CDR3 has 13 amino acids. Trimming shortened V by 7 bases and J by 4 bases, and 13 bases separated the two germline ends. The CDR3 DNA reads TGTGCCAGCAAACCACAGGGCCTCTATGGCTACACCTTC. Translating it yields CASKPQGLYGYTF.

This clone was recorded a few times. The V call is TRBV25-1, the J call TRBJ2-2; tentative D call: TRBD1 (6 bases). Germline V CDR1 and CDR2: MGHDK, SYGVNS. This CDR3 is 16 amino acids long. Deletions cut 1 base from V and 0 bases from J, with 9 bases between. The CDR3 loop reads CASSESGQSNTGELFF. CDR3 nucleotide sequence: TGTGCCAGCAGTGAATCCGGACAGTCGAACACCGGGGAGCTGTTTTTT.

The rearrangement links TRBV5-1 to TRBJ2-7, with 13 bases that match TRBD2. J lost 3 bases, V lost 4 bases, and 4 bases had no gene match. Germline CDR1 reads SGHRS; CDR2 reads YFSETQ. This CDR3 has 15 amino acids. As DNA, the CDR3 is TGCGCCAGCAGCCCCCGGACTAGCGGGGGCTACGAGCAGTACTTC. Translating gives CASSPRTSGGYEQYF.